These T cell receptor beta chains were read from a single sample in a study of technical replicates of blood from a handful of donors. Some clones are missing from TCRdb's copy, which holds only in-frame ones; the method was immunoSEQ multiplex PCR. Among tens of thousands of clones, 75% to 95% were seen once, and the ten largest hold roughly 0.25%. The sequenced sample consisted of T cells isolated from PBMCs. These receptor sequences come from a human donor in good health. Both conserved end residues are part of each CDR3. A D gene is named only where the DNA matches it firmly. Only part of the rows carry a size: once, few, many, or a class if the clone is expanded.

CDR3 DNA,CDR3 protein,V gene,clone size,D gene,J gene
TGCGCCAGCAGTCCGCCCCGGGACTATGGCTACGAGCAGTACTTC,CASSPPRDYGYEQYF,TRBV10-2,NA,TRBD2,TRBJ2-7
TGTGCCAGCAGCTCCGGACTGAAATACGAGCAGTACTTC,CASSSGLKYEQYF,TRBV13,NA,NA,TRBJ2-7
TGTGCCAGCACCACGGGGGGAGAGACCCAGTACTTC,CASTTGGETQYF,TRBV6-6,once,TRBD2,TRBJ2-5
TGTGCCAGCAGCTTGGACCGGGGTACAGATACGCAGTATTTT,CASSLDRGTDTQYF,TRBV5-4,NA,NA,TRBJ2-3
TGCGCCAGCAGCCAATCTCCCCAAGAGACCCAGTACTTC,CASSQSPQETQYF,TRBV4-1,NA,NA,TRBJ2-5
TGTGCCAGTAGTGCCTATAATGAAAAACTGTTTTTT,CASSAYNEKLFF,TRBV19,NA,NA,TRBJ1-4
TGCGCCAGCAGCTTGTCGACTAGCGGGAGGGGTGGCAATGAGCAGTTCTTC,CASSLSTSGRGGNEQFF,TRBV5-1,NA,TRBD2,TRBJ2-1
TGTGCCAGCAGCGACGCAGGGAGGCGCGAGCAGTACTTC,CASSDAGRREQYF,TRBV9,NA,NA,TRBJ2-7
TGCGCCAGCAGAGGGAGACAGGGGAAAAACACCGGGGAGCTGTTTTTT,CASRGRQGKNTGELFF,TRBV5-1,once,TRBD1,TRBJ2-2
TGTGCCAGCAGGTTTCAGGGTGGTAACTACGAGCAGTACTTC,CASRFQGGNYEQYF,TRBV6-5,NA,NA,TRBJ2-7
TGTGCCAGCAGTCAACAGGGGGCCGAAACACGACCCAACGAGCAGTACTTC,CASSQQGAETRPNEQYF,TRBV27,NA,TRBD1,TRBJ2-7
TGTGCCAGCAGTTTATATAGCGGGCCTAACTACGAGCAGTACTTC,CASSLYSGPNYEQYF,TRBV6-5,NA,TRBD2,TRBJ2-7
TGCGCCAGCAGCTCGTCGGAGGGCAGTAGCGATACGCAGTATTTT,CASSSSEGSSDTQYF,TRBV5-1,NA,NA,TRBJ2-3
TGTGCCAGCAGCTTCCCGGGACAGGGCGACGAGCAGTACTTC,CASSFPGQGDEQYF,TRBV7-9,NA,TRBD1,TRBJ2-7
TGTGCCAGCAGTTACTCTAGACAGGGCTCGAACGAGCAGTACTTC,CASSYSRQGSNEQYF,TRBV6-5,NA,TRBD1,TRBJ2-7
TGTGCCAGACAGGAAAATAATTCACCCCTCCACTTT,CARQENNSPLHF,TRBV2,few,NA,TRBJ1-6
TGTGCCAGCACTCCCTTGTGGCAGGGTACCCCTCAGTCCTACAATGAGCAGTTCTTC,CASTPLWQGTPQSYNEQFF,TRBV7-9,NA,NA,TRBJ2-1